One and the same sample provided the 5 T cell receptor beta chains below, sequenced in a study of radiotherapy plus CTLA-4 blockade in lung cancer. The table came from immunoSEQ multiplex PCR; TCRdb's copy has only in-frame clones and leaves some out. Seen here are about 88,000 clones, about 78% observed once, and the top ten hold over 11%. Sequenced material: peripheral blood, taken from a patient treated with radiotherapy plus ipilimumab. Receptor source: a human donor with non-small cell lung cancer that progressed on radiotherapy plus ipilimumab.

The V and J genes are TRBV7-9 and TRBJ1-1; maybe TRBD1 (5 bases). Trimming left V 2 bases short and J 8 bases short, with 9 bases between. CDR1 is SEHNR, CDR2 FQNEAQ, per germline (reference sequence). The CDR3 loop spans 12 amino acids. CDR3 coding DNA: TGTGCCAGCAGCTTACGGGGGGGAGAAGCTTTCTTT. Its protein product is CASSLRGGEAFF.

By share, this clone counts as medium-sized. The chain joins TRBV9 to TRBJ2-7; a possible D gene is TRBD1 (5 bases). V gave up 4 bases and J gave up 2 bases, with 19 bases separating them. The germline gives CDR1 SGDLS, CDR2 YYNGEE. This CDR3 is built from 16 residues. The CDR3 loop reads CASSTADTLNAYEQYF. CDR3 DNA sequence: TGTGCCAGCAGCACGGCGGACACGCTGAATGCCTACGAGCAGTACTTC.

The table lists this clone with a few counts. The chain is built from TRBV11-2 and TRBJ1-1; the D gene is possibly TRBD1 (5 bases). The CDR3 is made up of 12 amino acids. The germline gives CDR1 SGHAT, CDR2 FQNNGV. Trimming removed 5 bases at V and 10 bases at J, with 14 bases between. Written as DNA, the CDR3 is TGTGCCAGCAGCCCACCGGGGGGGGGAGCTTTCTTT. This codes for CASSPPGGGAFF.

This clone was seen only a few times. The sample holds other DNA sequences that translate to the same CDR3. The J gene is TRBJ2-5, the V gene TRBV5-1; D may be TRBD1 or TRBD2 (5 bases each). The V end was cut by 0 bases, the J end by 1 base, with 10 bases between. The CDR3 has 15 amino acids. Germline V gene data show CDR1 as SGHRS and CDR2 as YFSETQ. The CDR3 DNA is TGCGCCAGCAGCTTGGCCGGGGCGGTCCAAGAGACCCAGTACTTC. Translating gives CASSLAGAVQETQYF.

The chain has TRBV7-3 and TRBJ2-1; 14 bases agree with TRBD2. V trimming: 4 bases; J trimming: 9 bases; junction bases outside the gene matches: 5. The CDR3 has 15 residues. The germline gives CDR1 SGHTA, CDR2 FQGTGA. The CDR3 loop reads CASSSGLAGAAEQFF. The CDR3 DNA follows: TGTGCCAGCAGCTCGGGACTAGCGGGAGCGGCTGAGCAGTTCTTC.